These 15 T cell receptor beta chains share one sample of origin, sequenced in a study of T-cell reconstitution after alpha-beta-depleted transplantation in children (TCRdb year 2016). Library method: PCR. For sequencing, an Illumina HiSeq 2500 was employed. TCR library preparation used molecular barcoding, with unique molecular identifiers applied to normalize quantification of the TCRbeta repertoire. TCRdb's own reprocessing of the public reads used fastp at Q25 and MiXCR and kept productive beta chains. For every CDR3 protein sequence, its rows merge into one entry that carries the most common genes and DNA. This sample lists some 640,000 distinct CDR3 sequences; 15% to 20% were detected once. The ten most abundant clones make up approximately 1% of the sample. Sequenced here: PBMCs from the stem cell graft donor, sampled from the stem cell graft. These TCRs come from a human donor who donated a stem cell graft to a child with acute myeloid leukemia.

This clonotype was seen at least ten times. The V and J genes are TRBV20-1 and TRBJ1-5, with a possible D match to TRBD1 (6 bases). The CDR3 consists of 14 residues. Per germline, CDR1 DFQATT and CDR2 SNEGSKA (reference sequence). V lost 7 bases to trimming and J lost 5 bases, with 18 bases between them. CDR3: CSGVRGALDQPQHF. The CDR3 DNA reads TGCAGTGGTGTTCGGGGGGCCCTCGATCAGCCCCAGCATTTT.

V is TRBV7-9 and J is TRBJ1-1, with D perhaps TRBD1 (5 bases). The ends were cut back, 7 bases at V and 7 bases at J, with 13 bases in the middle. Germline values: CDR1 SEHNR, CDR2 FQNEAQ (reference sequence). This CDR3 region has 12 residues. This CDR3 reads CASTSGGIEAFF. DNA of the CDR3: TGTGCCAGCACCTCTGGGGGAATTGAAGCTTTCTTT.

CDR3 amino acids: CASSDNPSAPNTGELFF. The CDR3 DNA reads as TGTGCCAGCAGTGATAATCCGTCAGCTCCGAACACCGGGGAGCTGTTTTTT. The rearrangement uses TRBV2 and TRBJ2-2; the D is unclear. The CDR3 is 17 residues long. CDR1 and CDR2 from the germline V gene are SNHLY and FYNNEI. V lost 3 bases to trimming and J lost 0 bases, with 14 bases between them.

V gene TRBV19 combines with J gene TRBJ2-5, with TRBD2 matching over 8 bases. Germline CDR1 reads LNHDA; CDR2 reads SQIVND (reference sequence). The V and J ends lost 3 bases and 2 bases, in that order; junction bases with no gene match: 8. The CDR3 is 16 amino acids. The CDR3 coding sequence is TGTGCCAGTAGTATTACCGGGACTAGGGGACAAGAGACCCAGTACTTC. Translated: CASSITGTRGQETQYF. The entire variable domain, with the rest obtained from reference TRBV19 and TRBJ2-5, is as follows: DGGITQSPKYLFRKEGQNVTLSCEQNLNHDAMYWYRQDPGQGLRLIYYSQIVNDFQKGDIAEGYSVSREKKESFPLTVTSAQKNPTAFYLCASSITGTRGQETQYFGPGTRLLVL.

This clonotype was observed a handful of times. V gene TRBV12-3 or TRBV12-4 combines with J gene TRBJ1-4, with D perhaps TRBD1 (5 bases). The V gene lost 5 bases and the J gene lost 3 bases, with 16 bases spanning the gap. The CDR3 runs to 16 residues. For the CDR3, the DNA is TGTGCCAGCAGTCCCGTGGGGGGGGAGTCTAATGAAAAACTGTTTTTT. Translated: CASSPVGGESNEKLFF.

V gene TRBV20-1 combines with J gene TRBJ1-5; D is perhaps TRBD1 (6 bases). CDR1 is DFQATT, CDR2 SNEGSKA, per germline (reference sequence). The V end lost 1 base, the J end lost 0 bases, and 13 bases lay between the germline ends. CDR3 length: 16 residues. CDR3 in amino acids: CSARVAGEISNQPQHF. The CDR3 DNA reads TGCAGTGCTAGAGTGGCAGGGGAGATTAGCAATCAGCCCCAGCATTTT.

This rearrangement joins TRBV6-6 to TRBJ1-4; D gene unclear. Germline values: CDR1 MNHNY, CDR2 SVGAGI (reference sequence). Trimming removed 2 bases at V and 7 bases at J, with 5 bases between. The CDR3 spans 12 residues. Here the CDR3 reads CASSYPSEKLFF. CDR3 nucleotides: TGTGCCAGCAGTTACCCTAGTGAAAAACTGTTTTTT.

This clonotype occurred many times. The CDR3 spells CRIGSGADTQYF. In DNA form, the CDR3 reads TGCCGTATTGGGTCGGGGGCAGATACGCAGTATTTT. The chain has TRBV29-1 and TRBJ2-3, with TRBD2 as a possible D gene (6 bases). Germline V lookup: CDR1 SQVTM, CDR2 ANQGSEA. There are 12 residues in the CDR3.

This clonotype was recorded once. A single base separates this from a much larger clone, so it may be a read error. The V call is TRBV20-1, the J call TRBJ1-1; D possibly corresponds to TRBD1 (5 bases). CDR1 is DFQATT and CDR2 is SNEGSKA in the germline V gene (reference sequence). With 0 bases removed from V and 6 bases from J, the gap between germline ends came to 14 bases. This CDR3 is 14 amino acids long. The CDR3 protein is CSAREVRGRAEAFF. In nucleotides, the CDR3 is TGCAGTGCTAGAGAAGTGAGGGGACGGGCTGAAGCTTTCTTT.

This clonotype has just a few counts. The CDR3 region is CACTSGQGKGYTQYF. The CDR3 bases are TGTGCCTGTACTTCCGGACAGGGGAAGGGTTATACGCAGTATTTT. V usage is TRBV30 and J usage is TRBJ2-3, with TRBD1 identical over 9 bases. The CDR3 runs to 15 residues. Looked up from germline, CDR1 is GTSNPN and CDR2 is SVGIG (reference sequence). The trim removed 6 bases at V and 7 bases at J, leaving 14 bases unmatched.

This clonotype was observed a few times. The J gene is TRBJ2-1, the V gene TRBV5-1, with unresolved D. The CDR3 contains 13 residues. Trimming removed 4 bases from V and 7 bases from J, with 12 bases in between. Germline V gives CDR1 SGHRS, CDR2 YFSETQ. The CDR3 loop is CASSPVLGNEQFF. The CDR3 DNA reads TGCGCCAGCAGCCCGGTTTTGGGAAATGAGCAGTTCTTC.

The CDR3 region is CATSDGRMNTEAFF. CDR3 nucleotides: TGTGCCACCAGTGATGGCAGGATGAACACTGAAGCTTTCTTT. This chain uses TRBV24-1 with TRBJ1-1; no firm D call. This CDR3 spans 14 amino acids. The ends were cut back, 3 bases at V and 0 bases at J, with 7 bases in the middle. Germline CDR1 is KGHDR and CDR2 is SFDVKD.

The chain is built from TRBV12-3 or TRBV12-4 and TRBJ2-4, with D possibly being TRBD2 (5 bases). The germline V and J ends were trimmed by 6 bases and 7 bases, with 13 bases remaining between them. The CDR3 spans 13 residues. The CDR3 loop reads CASRDLAGNIQYF. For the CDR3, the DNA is TGTGCCAGCAGGGACCTCGCGGGCAACATTCAGTACTTC.

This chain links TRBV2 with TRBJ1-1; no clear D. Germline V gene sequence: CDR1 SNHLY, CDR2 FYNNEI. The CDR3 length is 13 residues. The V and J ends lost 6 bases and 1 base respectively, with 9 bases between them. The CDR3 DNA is TGTGCCAGCAGAGCTGTCGCGAACACTGAAGCTTTCTTT. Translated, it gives CASRAVANTEAFF.

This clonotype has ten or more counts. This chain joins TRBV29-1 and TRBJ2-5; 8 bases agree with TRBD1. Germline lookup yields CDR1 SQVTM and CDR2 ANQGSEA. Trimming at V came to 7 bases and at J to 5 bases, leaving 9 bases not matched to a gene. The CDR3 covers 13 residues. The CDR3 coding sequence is TGCAGCGGGGGGACTGACAGGGGCGAGACCCAGTACTTC. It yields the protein CSGGTDRGETQYF.